This T cell receptor (beta chain) was retrieved from a study of blood T cell repertoires in COVID-19. Only in-frame clones appear in the TCRdb table, and some are missing; sequencing was by immunoSEQ multiplex PCR. The table records 400,000 or so clones, around nine tenths of them present only once. This CDR3 contains 15 residues. Germline-derived CDR1 and CDR2 are MGHRA and YSYEKL. The ends were cut back, 6 bases at V and 2 bases at J, with 14 bases in the middle. The V gene is TRBV4-1, the J gene TRBJ2-1; possibly TRBD1 for D (6 bases). Sequences were obtained from peripheral blood. The source of this sequence is a human donor in a cohort sampled during active COVID-19. DNA of the CDR3: TGCGCCAGCAGTCTCTCAGGGGATGCCTACAATGAGCAGTTCTTC. Its translation: CASSLSGDAYNEQFF.